This TCR beta chain originates from a study of control samples from healthy donors and cancer patients. Assay: immunoSEQ multiplex PCR; the TCRdb copy retains only in-frame clones and omits some. The repertoire holds 100,000 or so clones, about 92% seen once, with 2% to 3% in the top ten. CDR3 length: 12 amino acids. V dropped 3 bases and J dropped 3 bases, with 3 bases sitting between them. Germline V lookup: CDR1 SGHAT, CDR2 FQNNGV. The chain combines TRBV11-2 with TRBJ2-1; unclear D gene. The material sequenced was blood. The TCR was taken from a woman under 30 in good health. CDR3 bases: TGTGCCAGCAGCTTGATCTACAATGAGCAGTTCTTC. This translates into CASSLIYNEQFF.